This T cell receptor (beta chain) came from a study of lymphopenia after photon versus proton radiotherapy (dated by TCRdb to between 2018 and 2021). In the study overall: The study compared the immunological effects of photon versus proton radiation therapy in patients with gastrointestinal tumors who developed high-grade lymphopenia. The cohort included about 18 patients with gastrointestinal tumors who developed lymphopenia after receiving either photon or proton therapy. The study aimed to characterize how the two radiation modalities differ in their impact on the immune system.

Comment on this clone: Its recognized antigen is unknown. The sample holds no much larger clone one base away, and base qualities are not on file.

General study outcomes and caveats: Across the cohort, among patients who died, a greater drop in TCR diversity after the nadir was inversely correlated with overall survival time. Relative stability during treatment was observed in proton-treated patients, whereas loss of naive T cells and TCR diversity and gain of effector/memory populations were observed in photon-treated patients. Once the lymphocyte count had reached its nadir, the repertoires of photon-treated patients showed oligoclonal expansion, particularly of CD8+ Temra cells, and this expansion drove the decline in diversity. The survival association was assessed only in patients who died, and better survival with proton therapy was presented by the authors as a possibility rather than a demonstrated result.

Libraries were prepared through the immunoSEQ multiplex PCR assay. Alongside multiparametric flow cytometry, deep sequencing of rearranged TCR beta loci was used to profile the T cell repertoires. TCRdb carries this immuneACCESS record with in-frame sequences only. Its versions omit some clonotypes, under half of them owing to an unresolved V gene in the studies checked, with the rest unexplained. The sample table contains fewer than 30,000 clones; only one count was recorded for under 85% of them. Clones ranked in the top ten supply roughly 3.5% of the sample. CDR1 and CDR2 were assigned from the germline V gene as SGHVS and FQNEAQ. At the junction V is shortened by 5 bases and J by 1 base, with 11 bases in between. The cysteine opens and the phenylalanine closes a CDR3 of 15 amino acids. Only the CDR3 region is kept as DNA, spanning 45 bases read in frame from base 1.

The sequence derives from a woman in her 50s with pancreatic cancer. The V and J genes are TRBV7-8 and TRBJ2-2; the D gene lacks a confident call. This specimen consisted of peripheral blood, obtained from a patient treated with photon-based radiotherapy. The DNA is TGTGCCAGCAGCGGGCAAACAGTGAACACCGGGGAGCTGTTTTTT. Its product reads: CASSGQTVNTGELFF.